The 19 T cell receptor beta chains reported below all come from one sample, sequenced in a study of cytomegalovirus exposure and HLA in healthy donors. Both 60 Vbeta primers and 13 Jbeta primers went into the PCR. TCRdb keeps only in-frame clones here, not all; method: immunoSEQ multiplex PCR. The sample lists around 200,000 clones; around 70% were seen once. The sample taken for sequencing was PBMCs. These receptors all come from a man between 35 and 55 years old in good health and CMV-seropositive.

The rearrangement uses TRBV4-2 and TRBJ1-1; the match to TRBD1 covers 11 bases. Germline CDR1 and CDR2: LGHNA and YNFKEQ. V lost 2 bases and J lost 4; bases outside the gene matches: 9. The CDR3 loop spans 17 amino acids. The CDR3 region is CASSQPDRGQGGTEAFF. Written as DNA, the CDR3 is TGTGCCAGCAGCCAACCGGACAGGGGGCAGGGAGGCACTGAAGCTTTCTTT.

V and J are TRBV5-1 and TRBJ1-1; D unresolved. V was clipped by 0 bases and J by 4 bases, with 13 bases between them. Germline CDR1 reads SGHRS; CDR2 reads YFSETQ. The CDR3 length is 15 residues. The CDR3 bases are TGCGCCAGCAGCTTGGTTCGGAGGAACGGCACTGAAGCTTTCTTT. Translating gives CASSLVRRNGTEAFF.

The rearrangement uses TRBV6-5 and TRBJ1-2; 9 positions agree with TRBD1. Germline V gene data show CDR1 as MNHEY and CDR2 as SVGAGI. J gave up 6 bases and V 2 bases, and 4 bases lay outside the gene matches. This CDR3 spans 14 amino acids. In DNA form, the CDR3 reads TGTGCCAGCAGTTACCGGACAGGGGTGGATGGCTACACCTTC. This gives the protein CASSYRTGVDGYTF.

The chain recombines TRBV18 with TRBJ2-7; D might be TRBD2 (6 bases). Per the germline V gene, CDR1 is KGHSH and CDR2 is LQKENI. This CDR3 spans 14 amino acids. Trimming took 6 bases from V and 3 from J, leaving 15 bases between them. This CDR3 is CASSSGVNHYEQYF. DNA for the CDR3: TGTGCCAGCTCTTCGGGGGTAAACCACTACGAGCAGTACTTC.

This chain connects TRBV7-8 to TRBJ2-1, with 7 bases matching TRBD2. The CDR3 consists of 16 residues. The ends lost 5 bases at V and 4 bases at J; junction bases unmatched: 11. CDR1 is SGHVS and CDR2 is FQNEAQ in the germline V gene. Written as DNA, the CDR3 is TGTGCCAGCAGCCCTCGAGCGGGGCTCGAGTACAATGAGCAGTTCTTC. Its translation is CASSPRAGLEYNEQFF.

The chain is built from TRBV6-4 and TRBJ2-3; a weak D match, TRBD2 (5 bases). CDR3 size: 13 residues. Trimming pared 5 bases from V and 3 bases from J, leaving 9 bases between. The germline V gene encodes CDR1 MRHNA and CDR2 SNTAGT. CDR3 residues: CASSPSGTDTQYF. The CDR3 coding sequence is TGTGCCAGCAGTCCCAGCGGAACAGATACGCAGTATTTT.

This chain links TRBV5-1 with TRBJ1-4; TRBD1 matches 8 bases. V was pared by 2 bases and J by 4 bases, with 7 bases of the junction left unmatched. Germline-derived CDR1 and CDR2 are SGHRS and YFSETQ. This CDR3 comprises 16 residues. The CDR3 coding sequence is TGCGCCAGCAGCTTCAGGGGGCCGCAAAGTAATGAAAAACTGTTTTTT. This translates into CASSFRGPQSNEKLFF.

The chain has TRBV5-4 and TRBJ2-5; D is unresolved. This CDR3 is built from 14 residues. Germline values: CDR1 SGHNT, CDR2 YYREEE (reference sequence). The germline V and J ends were trimmed by 0 bases and 2 bases, with 8 bases remaining between them. The CDR3 sequence: CASSLGGRQETQYF. For the CDR3, the DNA is TGTGCCAGCAGCTTGGGAGGCAGACAAGAGACCCAGTACTTC.

The chain is built from TRBV9 and TRBJ1-2; D is perhaps TRBD1 (6 bases). Per germline, CDR1 SGDLS and CDR2 YYNGEE. The V gene lost 0 bases and the J gene lost 7 bases, with 19 bases spanning the gap. The CDR3 sequence is 16 residues long. The CDR3 region is CASSVDKGTRSSGYTF. As DNA, the CDR3 is TGTGCCAGCAGCGTAGACAAAGGGACACGGTCTTCTGGCTACACCTTC.

This clone was picked up a small number of times. The chain uses TRBV18 and TRBJ1-2; possibly TRBD1 for D (5 bases). The CDR3 covers 16 residues. V dropped 3 bases and J dropped 5 bases, with 19 bases sitting between them. Germline lookup yields CDR1 KGHSH and CDR2 LQKENI. The CDR3 coding sequence is TGTGCCAGCTCACCGCCCCCGTTGGGAGGGGTGTATGGCTACACCTTC. This gives the protein CASSPPPLGGVYGYTF.

The rearrangement links TRBV6-6 to TRBJ1-2, with 8 bases identical to TRBD1. The CDR3 is made up of 14 amino acids. In germline, CDR1 is MNHNY, CDR2 SVGAGI (reference sequence). V gave up 0 bases and J gave up 8 bases; unmatched junction bases: 5. The CDR3 protein is CASSYSQGAGGYTF. The CDR3 DNA is TGTGCCAGCAGTTACTCTCAGGGGGCCGGAGGCTACACCTTC.

The chain has TRBV5-5 and TRBJ2-7, with D perhaps TRBD2 (6 bases). The CDR3 has 16 residues. V dropped 3 bases and J dropped 3 bases, with 19 bases sitting between them. Germline V gene sequence: CDR1 SGHKS, CDR2 YYEKEE (reference sequence). The CDR3 DNA follows: TGTGCCAGCAGCTATATGGGGGACTCGGCATACTACGAGCAGTACTTC. It translates to CASSYMGDSAYYEQYF.

The chain has TRBV11-2 and TRBJ2-7; 9 bases line up with TRBD1. J gave up 1 base and V 3 bases, and 7 bases lay outside the gene matches. Germline CDR1 is SGHAT and CDR2 is FQNNGV. This CDR3 is 16 amino acids long. CDR3 sequence: CASSFHPGQGSYEQYF. CDR3 bases: TGTGCCAGCAGCTTTCACCCGGGACAGGGTTCCTACGAGCAGTACTTC.

The V call is TRBV2, the J call TRBJ2-6; TRBD1 matches at 7 bases. The junction had 7 bases not matched to a gene; V was cut back by 5 bases and J by 0 bases. This CDR3 spans 17 amino acids. Germline V gives CDR1 SNHLY, CDR2 FYNNEI. The chain's CDR3 is CASSRGQLSSGANVLTF. The CDR3 bases are TGTGCCAGCAGTCGGGGACAGCTTAGCTCTGGGGCCAACGTCCTGACTTTC.

This rearrangement joins TRBV4-2 to TRBJ1-5; D is unclear. This CDR3 has 14 amino acids. V was cut by 0 bases and J by 0 bases, with 3 bases left in between. Germline V gives CDR1 LGHNA, CDR2 YNFKEQ. The CDR3 DNA follows: TGTGCCAGCAGCCAAGAATATAGCAATCAGCCCCAGCATTTT. It encodes CASSQEYSNQPQHF.

J is TRBJ2-1 and V is TRBV19; TRBD1 matches 10 bases. The germline V gene has CDR1 LNHDA and CDR2 SQIVND (reference sequence). J was trimmed by 3 bases and V by 10 bases; bases with no gene match: 6. This CDR3 has 14 residues. Written as DNA, the CDR3 is TGTGCCACACGGACAGGGGGGATCTACAATGAGCAGTTCTTC. Protein sequence: CATRTGGIYNEQFF.

This sequence joins TRBV19 and TRBJ2-2; no reliable D call. Deletions cut 1 base from V and 4 bases from J, with 13 bases between. The germline CDR1 and CDR2 sequences are LNHDA and SQIVND (reference sequence). The CDR3 spans 16 residues. The CDR3 DNA follows: TGTGCCAGTAGTATAGTTTGGGTTTCGGGCACCGGGGAGCTGTTTTTT. Amino acids: CASSIVWVSGTGELFF.

This chain uses TRBV7-2 with TRBJ1-5, with 7 bases lining up with TRBD1. The CDR3 covers 15 residues. CDR1 SGHTA and CDR2 FQGNSA come from the germline V gene. V gave up 1 base and J gave up 6 bases; unmatched junction bases: 6. The CDR3 loop is CASSLEKGATQPQHF. Written as DNA, the CDR3 is TGTGCCAGCAGCTTAGAGAAGGGGGCGACTCAGCCCCAGCATTTT.

The V call is TRBV5-6, the J call TRBJ1-4, with D maybe TRBD1 (5 bases). Between the trimmed V and J ends, which lost 7 bases and 2 bases, there was a span of 21 bases. This CDR3 is 17 amino acids long. Germline V CDR1 and CDR2: SGHDT, YYEEEE. The CDR3 nucleotides are TGTGCCAGCCGTCCGAGCGGGTTTGGGGCGACTAATGAAAAACTGTTTTTT. This translates into CASRPSGFGATNEKLFF. Complete variable domain (other parts from reference TRBV5-6 and TRBJ1-4): DAGVTQSPTHLIKTRGQQVTLRCSPKSGHDTVSWYQQALGQGPQFIFQYYEEEERQRGNFPDRFSGHQFPNYSSELNVNALLLGDSALYLCASRPSGFGATNEKLFFGSGTQLSVL.